A selection of T cell receptor beta chains follows, all from one sample in a study of T cell responses to AZD1222 COVID-19 vaccine. Data came from immunoSEQ multiplex PCR; TCRdb stores just in-frame clones and leaves some out. The profile covers over 90,000 clones, with 92% appearing a single time and under 3.5% taken by the ten largest. Material: peripheral blood, obtained 28 days after the second AZD1222 dose. The origin of the receptors is an adult who received the AZD1222 COVID-19 vaccine. Both conserved end residues are part of each CDR3. The order of the fields is CDR3 length, V gene, CDR3 protein.

13 TRBV12-3/TRBV12-4 CASTYGVTTEAFF
15 TRBV21-1 CASSKLRTWAEKLFF
19 TRBV19 CASSYGLAGGPASTDTQYF
16 TRBV19 CASSHRDRSPRTEAFF
16 TRBV13 CASSGSGGALWDEQFF
15 TRBV5-1 CASSFDRGWTGELFF
16 TRBV5-4 CASSPLGGQGAFEAFF
17 TRBV3-1/TRBV3-2 CASSHYQRVAGGDTQYF
18 TRBV28 CASSSTTSGGAPAGELFF
16 TRBV7-8 CASSSSGGNYNSPLHF
16 TRBV2 CASSESARGRNTEAFF
17 TRBV11-2 CASSLVGRGTAGNTIYF
14 TRBV7-2 CASSPQGVRETQYF
14 TRBV5-4 CASSRRGLQETQYF
16 TRBV9 CASSVATGGLYGELFF
14 TRBV30 CAWSWGAENSPLHF
18 TRBV6-1 CASSADSSPGATNEKLFF
15 TRBV6-1 CASSEGDSGPNEAFF
15 TRBV7-6 CASSLAGSRQETQYF
16 TRBV7-8 CASSLGGAGTLETQYF
17 TRBV4-2 CASSQDEGEYSNQPQHF
14 TRBV6-5 CASSYQGGNTEAFF
14 TRBV6-5 CASRARELRSEQYF